One T cell receptor (beta chain) is described in this entry. The repertoire was sequenced with immunoSEQ multiplex PCR; TCRdb's copy has only in-frame clones and lacks some. The data hold fewer than 250,000 clones, with around 88% observed a single time. This entry is derived from a study of blood T cell repertoires in COVID-19. Study overall: The United States, Italy and Spain were the sources of the acute and convalescent COVID-19 samples.

This TCR was recovered from a man in his fifties or sixties with active or convalescent COVID-19. The sequencing input was peripheral blood.

CDR3 loop: CSVQTGGSGNTIYF. The CDR3 DNA sequence: TGCAGCGTCCAGACAGGCGGCTCTGGAAACACCATATATTTT. The chain combines TRBV29-1 with TRBJ1-3; D is perhaps TRBD1 (6 bases). The V end lost 6 bases, the J end lost 0 bases, and 12 bases lay between the germline ends. CDR3 length: 14 residues. CDR1 and CDR2 (germline): SQVTM, ANQGSEA.